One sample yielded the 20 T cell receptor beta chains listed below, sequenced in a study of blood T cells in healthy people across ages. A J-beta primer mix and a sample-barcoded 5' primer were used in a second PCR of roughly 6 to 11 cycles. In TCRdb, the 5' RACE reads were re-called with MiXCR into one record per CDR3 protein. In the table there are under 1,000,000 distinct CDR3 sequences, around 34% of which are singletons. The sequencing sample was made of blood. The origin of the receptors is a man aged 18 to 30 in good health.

CDR3 DNA: TGCAGTGCTTGGGACAGGACGGTCAACGAGCAGTACTTC. Amino acid sequence: CSAWDRTVNEQYF. The gene calls are TRBV20-1 and TRBJ2-7, with TRBD1 identical over 8 bases. V lost 5 bases to trimming and J lost 5 bases; unmatched junction nucleotides: 8. Germline CDR1 is DFQATT and CDR2 is SNEGSKA (reference sequence). The CDR3 loop spans 13 amino acids.

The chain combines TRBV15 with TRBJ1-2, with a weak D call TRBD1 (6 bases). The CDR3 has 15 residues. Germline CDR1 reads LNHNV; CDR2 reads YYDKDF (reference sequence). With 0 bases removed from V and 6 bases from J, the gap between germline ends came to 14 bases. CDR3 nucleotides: TGTGCCACCAGCAGAGATCGGAGGGGGACCCATGGCTACACCTTC. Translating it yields CATSRDRRGTHGYTF. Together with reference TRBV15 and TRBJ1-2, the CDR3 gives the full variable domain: DAMVIQNPRYQVTQFGKPVTLSCSQTLNHNVMYWYQQKSSQAPKLLFHYYDKDFNNEADTPDNFQSRRPNTSFCFLDIRSPGLGDTAMYLCATSRDRRGTHGYTFGSGTRLTVV.

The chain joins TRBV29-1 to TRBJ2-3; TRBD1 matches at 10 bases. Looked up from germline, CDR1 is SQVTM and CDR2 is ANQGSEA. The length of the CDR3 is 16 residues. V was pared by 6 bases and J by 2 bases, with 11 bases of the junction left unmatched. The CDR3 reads CSVEGGTGAPTDTQYF. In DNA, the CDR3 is TGCAGCGTCGAGGGGGGGACAGGGGCCCCCACAGATACGCAGTATTTT.

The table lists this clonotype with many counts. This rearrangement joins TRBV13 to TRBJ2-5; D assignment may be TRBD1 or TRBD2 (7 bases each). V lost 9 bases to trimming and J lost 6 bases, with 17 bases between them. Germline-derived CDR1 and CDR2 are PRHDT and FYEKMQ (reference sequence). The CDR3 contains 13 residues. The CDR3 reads CASTQGRGKTQYF. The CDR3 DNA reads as TGTGCCAGTACACAGGGGCGGGGGAAGACCCAGTACTTC.

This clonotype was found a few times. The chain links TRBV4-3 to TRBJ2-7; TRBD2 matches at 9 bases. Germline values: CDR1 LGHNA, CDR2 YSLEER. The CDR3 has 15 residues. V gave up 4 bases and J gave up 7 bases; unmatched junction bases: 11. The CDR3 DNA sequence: TGCGCCAGCAGCCCCGTAGGACTAGCGTTAGGTGAGCAGTACTTC. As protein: CASSPVGLALGEQYF.

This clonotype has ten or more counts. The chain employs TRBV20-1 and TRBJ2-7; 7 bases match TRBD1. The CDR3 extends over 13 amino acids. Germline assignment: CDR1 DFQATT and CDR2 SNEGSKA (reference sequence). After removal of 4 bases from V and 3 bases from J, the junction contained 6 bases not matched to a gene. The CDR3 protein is CSATDRNFYEQYF. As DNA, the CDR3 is TGCAGTGCTACGGACAGGAACTTCTACGAGCAGTACTTC.

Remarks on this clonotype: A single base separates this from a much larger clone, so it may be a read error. The CDR3 loop is CASSRAETQYF. DNA of the CDR3: TGTGCCAGCAGTCGGGCAGAGACCCAGTACTTC. The V gene is TRBV12-3 or TRBV12-4, the J gene TRBJ2-5; D uncertain. V lost 5 bases to trimming and J lost 4 bases, with 5 bases between them. The CDR3 sequence is 11 residues long.

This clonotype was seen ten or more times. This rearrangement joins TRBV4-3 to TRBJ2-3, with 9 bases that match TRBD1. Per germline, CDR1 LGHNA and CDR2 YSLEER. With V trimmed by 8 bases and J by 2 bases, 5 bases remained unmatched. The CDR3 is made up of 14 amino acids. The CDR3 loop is CASADRGLTDTQYF. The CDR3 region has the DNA TGCGCCAGCGCGGACAGGGGACTCACAGATACGCAGTATTTT.

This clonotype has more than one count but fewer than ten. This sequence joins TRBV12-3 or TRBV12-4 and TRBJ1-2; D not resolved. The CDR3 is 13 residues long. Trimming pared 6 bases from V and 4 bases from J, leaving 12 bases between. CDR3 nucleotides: TGTGCCAGCAGACGAGACGGATCCTATGGCTACACCTTC. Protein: CASRRDGSYGYTF.

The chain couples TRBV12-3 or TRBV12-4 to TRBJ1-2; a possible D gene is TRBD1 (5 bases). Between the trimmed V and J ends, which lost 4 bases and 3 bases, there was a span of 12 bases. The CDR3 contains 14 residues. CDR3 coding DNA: TGTGCCAGCAGTTCCCAGGTGGGGCACTATGGCTACACCTTC. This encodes CASSSQVGHYGYTF.

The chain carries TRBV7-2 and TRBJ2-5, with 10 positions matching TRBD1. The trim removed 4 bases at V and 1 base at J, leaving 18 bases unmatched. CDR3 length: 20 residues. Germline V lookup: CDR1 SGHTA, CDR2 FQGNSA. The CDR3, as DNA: TGTGCCAGCAGCTCAAGGGACCGGGACAGGGGTTTTCTGGGCCAAGAGACCCAGTACTTC. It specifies CASSSRDRDRGFLGQETQYF.

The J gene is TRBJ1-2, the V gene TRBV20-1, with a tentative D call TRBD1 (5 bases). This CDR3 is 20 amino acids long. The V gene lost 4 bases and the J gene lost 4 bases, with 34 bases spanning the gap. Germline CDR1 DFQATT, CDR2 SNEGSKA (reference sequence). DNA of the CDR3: TGCAGTGCTATCGCAATCGGGGGTGTCAGTAAGAGGGAGTTATCCTATGGCTACACCTTC. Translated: CSAIAIGGVSKRELSYGYTF.

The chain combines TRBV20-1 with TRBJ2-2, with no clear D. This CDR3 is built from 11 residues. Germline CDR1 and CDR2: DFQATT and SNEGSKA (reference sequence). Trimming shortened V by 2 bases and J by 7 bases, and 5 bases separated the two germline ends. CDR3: CSARPIGELFF. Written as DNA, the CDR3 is TGCAGTGCTAGACCCATCGGGGAGCTGTTTTTT.

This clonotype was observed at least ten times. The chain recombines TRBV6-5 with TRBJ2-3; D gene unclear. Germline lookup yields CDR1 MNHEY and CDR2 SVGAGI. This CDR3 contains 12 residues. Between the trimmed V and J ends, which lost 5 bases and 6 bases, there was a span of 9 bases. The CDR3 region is CASSRPEDTQYF. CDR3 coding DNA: TGTGCCAGCAGTCGGCCCGAGGATACGCAGTATTTT.

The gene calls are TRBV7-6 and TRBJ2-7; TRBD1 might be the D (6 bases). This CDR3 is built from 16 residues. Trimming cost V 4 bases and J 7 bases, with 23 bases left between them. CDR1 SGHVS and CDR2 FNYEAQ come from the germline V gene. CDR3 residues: CASSSRFTGYYNEQYF. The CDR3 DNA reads TGTGCCAGCAGCTCGAGGTTTACAGGGTACTACAATGAGCAGTACTTC.

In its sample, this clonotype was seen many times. Here the CDR3 DNA reads TGCAGTGCTAGAGTTGAAGGCCCTACAGATACGCAGTATTTT. Amino acids: CSARVEGPTDTQYF. The chain recombines TRBV20-1 with TRBJ2-3; D remains unclear. V lost 1 base and J lost 3, with 11 bases in between. The CDR3 runs 14 residues. Per germline, CDR1 DFQATT and CDR2 SNEGSKA (reference sequence).

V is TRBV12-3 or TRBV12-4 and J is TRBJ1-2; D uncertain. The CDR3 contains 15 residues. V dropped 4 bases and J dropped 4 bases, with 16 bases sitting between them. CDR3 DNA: TGTGCCAGCAGTTCTTACCGGGGTTCCTTCTATGGCTACACCTTC. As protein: CASSSYRGSFYGYTF.

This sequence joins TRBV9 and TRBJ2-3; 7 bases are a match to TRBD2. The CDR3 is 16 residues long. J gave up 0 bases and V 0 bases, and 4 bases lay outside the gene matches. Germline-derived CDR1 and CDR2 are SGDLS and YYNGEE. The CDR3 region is CASSVGAGPSTDTQYF. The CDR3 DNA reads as TGTGCCAGCAGCGTAGGAGCGGGGCCGAGCACAGATACGCAGTATTTT.

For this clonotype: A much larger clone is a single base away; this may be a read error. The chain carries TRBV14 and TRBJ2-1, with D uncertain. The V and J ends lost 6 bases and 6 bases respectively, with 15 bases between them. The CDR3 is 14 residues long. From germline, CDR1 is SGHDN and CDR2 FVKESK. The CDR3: CASSQFLEVNEQFF. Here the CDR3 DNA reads TGTGCCAGCAGTCAGTTTCTTGAGGTCAATGAGCAGTTCTTC.

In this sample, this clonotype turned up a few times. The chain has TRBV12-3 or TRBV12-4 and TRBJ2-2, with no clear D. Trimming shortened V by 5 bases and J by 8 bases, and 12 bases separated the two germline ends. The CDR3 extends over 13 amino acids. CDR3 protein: CASSLLLLGELFF. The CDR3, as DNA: TGTGCCAGCAGTCTCCTCTTATTGGGGGAGCTGTTTTTT.